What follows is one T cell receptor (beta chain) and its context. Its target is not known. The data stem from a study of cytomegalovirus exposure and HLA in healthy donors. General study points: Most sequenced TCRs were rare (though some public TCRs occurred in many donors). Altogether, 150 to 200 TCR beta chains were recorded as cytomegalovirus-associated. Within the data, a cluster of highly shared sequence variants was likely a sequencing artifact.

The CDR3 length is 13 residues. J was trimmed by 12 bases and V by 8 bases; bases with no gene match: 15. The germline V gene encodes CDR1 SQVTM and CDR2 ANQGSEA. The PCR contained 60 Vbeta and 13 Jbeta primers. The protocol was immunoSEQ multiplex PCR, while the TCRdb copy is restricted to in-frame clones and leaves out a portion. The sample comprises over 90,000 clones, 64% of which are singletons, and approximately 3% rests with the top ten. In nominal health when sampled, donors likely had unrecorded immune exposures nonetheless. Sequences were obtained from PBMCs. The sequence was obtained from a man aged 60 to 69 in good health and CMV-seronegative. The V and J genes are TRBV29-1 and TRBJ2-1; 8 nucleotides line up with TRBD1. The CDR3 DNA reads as TGCAGCTCGGCCTCCGGGACAGGAGTTGGGCAGTTCTTC. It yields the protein CSSASGTGVGQFF.